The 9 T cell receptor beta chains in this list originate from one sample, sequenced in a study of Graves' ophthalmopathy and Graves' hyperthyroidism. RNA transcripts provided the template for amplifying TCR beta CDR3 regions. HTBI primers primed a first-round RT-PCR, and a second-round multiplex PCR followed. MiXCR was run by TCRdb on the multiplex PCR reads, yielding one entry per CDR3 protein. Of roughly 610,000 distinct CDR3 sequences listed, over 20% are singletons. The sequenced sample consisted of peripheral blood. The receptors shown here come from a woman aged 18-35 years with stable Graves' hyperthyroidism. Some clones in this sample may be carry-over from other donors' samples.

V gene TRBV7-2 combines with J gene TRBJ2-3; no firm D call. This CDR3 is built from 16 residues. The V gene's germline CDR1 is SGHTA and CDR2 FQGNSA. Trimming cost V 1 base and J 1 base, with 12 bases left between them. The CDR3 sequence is CASSLGVGGGTDTQYF. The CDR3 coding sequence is TGTGCCAGCAGCTTAGGGGTTGGCGGTGGCACAGATACGCAGTATTTT.

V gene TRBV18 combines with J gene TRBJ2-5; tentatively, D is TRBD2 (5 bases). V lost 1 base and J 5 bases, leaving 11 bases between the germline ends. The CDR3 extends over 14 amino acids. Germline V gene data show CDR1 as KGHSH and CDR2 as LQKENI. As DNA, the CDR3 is TGTGCCAGCTCACCACGTCCGGAGGATGAGACCCAGTACTTC. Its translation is CASSPRPEDETQYF.

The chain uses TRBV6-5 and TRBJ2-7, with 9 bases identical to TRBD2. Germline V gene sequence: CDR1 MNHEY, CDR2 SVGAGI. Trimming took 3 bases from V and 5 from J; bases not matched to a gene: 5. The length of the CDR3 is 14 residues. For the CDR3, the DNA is TGTGCCAGCAGTTATAGCGGGAGAGTCCACGAGCAGTACTTC. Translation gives CASSYSGRVHEQYF.

The CDR3 protein is CSAREQEGTYEQYF. The CDR3, as DNA: TGCAGTGCTAGAGAACAGGAAGGGACCTACGAGCAGTACTTC. The chain recombines TRBV20-1 with TRBJ2-7; D is perhaps TRBD1 (5 bases). This CDR3 has 14 residues. The germline CDR1 and CDR2 sequences are DFQATT and SNEGSKA (reference sequence). The V end was cut by 0 bases, the J end by 2 bases, with 11 bases between.

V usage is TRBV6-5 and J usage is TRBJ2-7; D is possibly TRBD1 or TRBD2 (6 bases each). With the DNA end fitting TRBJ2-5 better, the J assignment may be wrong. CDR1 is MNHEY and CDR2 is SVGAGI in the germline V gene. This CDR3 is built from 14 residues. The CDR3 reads CASSYGGRAETQYF. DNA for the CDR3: TGTGCCAGCAGTTATGGGGGGCGAGCGGAGACCCAGTACTTC.

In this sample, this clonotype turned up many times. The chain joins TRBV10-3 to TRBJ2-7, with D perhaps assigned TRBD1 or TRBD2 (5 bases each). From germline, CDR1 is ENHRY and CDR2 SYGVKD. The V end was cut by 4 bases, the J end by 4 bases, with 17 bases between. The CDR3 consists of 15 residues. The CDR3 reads CAISGRDGGGYEQYF. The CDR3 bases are TGTGCCATCAGTGGCCGGGACGGAGGAGGTTACGAGCAGTACTTC.

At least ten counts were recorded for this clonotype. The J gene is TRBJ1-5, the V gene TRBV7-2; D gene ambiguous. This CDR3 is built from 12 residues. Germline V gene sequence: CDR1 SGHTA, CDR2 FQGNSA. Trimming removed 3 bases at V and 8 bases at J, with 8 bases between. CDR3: CASSFNSEPQHF. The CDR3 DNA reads TGTGCCAGCAGCTTTAACTCGGAGCCCCAGCATTTT.

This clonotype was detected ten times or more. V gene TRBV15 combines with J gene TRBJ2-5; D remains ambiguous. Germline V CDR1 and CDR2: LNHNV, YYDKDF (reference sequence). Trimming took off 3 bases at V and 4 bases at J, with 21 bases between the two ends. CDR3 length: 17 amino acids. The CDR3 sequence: CATSRGGVQLRAETQYF. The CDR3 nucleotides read TGTGCCACCAGCAGGGGTGGTGTTCAGCTTAGGGCAGAGACCCAGTACTTC.

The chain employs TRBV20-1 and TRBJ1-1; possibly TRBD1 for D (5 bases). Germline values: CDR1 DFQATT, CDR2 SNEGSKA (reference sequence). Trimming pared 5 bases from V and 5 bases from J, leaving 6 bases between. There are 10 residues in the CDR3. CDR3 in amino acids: CSAGGTEAFF. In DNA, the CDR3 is TGCAGTGCTGGGGGGACTGAAGCTTTCTTT.